Sequencing of this TCR beta chain was carried out in a study of control samples from healthy donors and cancer patients. CDR1 SGHDT and CDR2 YYEEEE come from the germline V gene. V was pared by 0 bases and J by 5 bases, with 5 bases between. This CDR3 comprises 12 residues. The table came from immunoSEQ multiplex PCR; TCRdb's copy has only in-frame clones and leaves some out. In the table there are over 150,000 clones, 91% of which are singletons. This sequence was found in a woman aged 40-49 years in good health. The sample comprised blood. The genes are TRBV5-6 and TRBJ1-2; D gene uncertain. The CDR3 region has the DNA TGTGCCAGCAGCTTGGGATTTTATGGCTACACCTTC. It codes for CASSLGFYGYTF. Together with reference TRBV5-6 and TRBJ1-2, the CDR3 gives the full variable domain: DAGVTQSPTHLIKTRGQQVTLRCSPKSGHDTVSWYQQALGQGPQFIFQYYEEEERQRGNFPDRFSGHQFPNYSSELNVNALLLGDSALYLCASSLGFYGYTFGSGTRLTVV.